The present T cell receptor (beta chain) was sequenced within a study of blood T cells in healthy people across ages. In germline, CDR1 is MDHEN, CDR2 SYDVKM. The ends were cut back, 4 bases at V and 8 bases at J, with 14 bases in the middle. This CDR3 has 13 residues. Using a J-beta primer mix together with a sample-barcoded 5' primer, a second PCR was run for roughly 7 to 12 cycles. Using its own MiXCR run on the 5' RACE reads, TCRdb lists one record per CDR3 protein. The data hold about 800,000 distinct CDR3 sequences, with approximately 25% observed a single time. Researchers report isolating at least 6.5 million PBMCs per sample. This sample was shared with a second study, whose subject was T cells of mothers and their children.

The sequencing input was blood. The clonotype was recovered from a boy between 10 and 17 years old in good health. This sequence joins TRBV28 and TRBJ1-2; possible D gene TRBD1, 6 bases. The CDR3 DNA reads TGTGCCAGCAGTTCGCCGGGACACCCGGGCTACACCTTC. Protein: CASSSPGHPGYTF.